Following are 19 T cell receptor beta chains from one sample sequenced in a study of cytomegalovirus exposure and HLA in healthy donors. PCR amplification relied on 60 Vbeta primers (plus 13 Jbeta primers). Sequencing was performed with immunoSEQ multiplex PCR; in TCRdb, only in-frame clones are kept and a portion is missing. Of 200,000 to 250,000 clones in the sample, 85% to 90% were seen once. The sample was PBMCs. The origin of the receptors is a woman aged 18-30 years in good health and CMV-seronegative.

V is TRBV7-9 and J is TRBJ2-1; 14 nucleotides agree with TRBD2. The germline V gene has CDR1 SEHNR and CDR2 FQNEAQ (reference sequence). CDR3 size: 16 residues. J was trimmed by 8 bases and V by 4 bases; bases with no gene match: 7. DNA of the CDR3: TGTGCCAGCAGCTGGACTAGCGGGGGGCCCGAGGATGAGCAGTTCTTC. The encoded protein is CASSWTSGGPEDEQFF.

V and J are TRBV19 and TRBJ1-1; tentatively, D is TRBD1 (6 bases). The germline CDR1 and CDR2 sequences are LNHDA and SQIVND (reference sequence). V lost 7 bases, J lost 5 bases, and 8 bases lay in between. The CDR3 is 11 residues long. The CDR3 DNA is TGTGCCAGTATCAGGGGAACTGAAGCTTTCTTT. Translated, it gives CASIRGTEAFF.

This chain connects TRBV10-3 to TRBJ2-3; D perhaps matches TRBD1 (5 bases). The germline V gene has CDR1 ENHRY and CDR2 SYGVKD. V lost 0 bases, J lost 2 bases, and 9 bases lay in between. The CDR3 sequence is 15 residues long. Written as DNA, the CDR3 is TGTGCCATCAGTGAGTCTTCAGGGTTCACAGATACGCAGTATTTT. This encodes CAISESSGFTDTQYF.

The chain joins TRBV4-3 to TRBJ2-3; 7 nucleotides line up with TRBD2. Germline CDR1 reads LGHNA; CDR2 reads YSLEER. The CDR3 has 15 residues. Unmatched junction bases numbered 9, after V lost 1 base and J lost 8 bases. CDR3 sequence (DNA): TGCGCCAGCAGCCAAGGGACTACCTGGGGGGGTACGCAGTATTTT. Translation: CASSQGTTWGGTQYF.

J is TRBJ2-3 and V is TRBV2; D is ambiguous. Trimming cost V 2 bases and J 2 bases, with 8 bases left between them. In germline, CDR1 is SNHLY, CDR2 FYNNEI. The length of the CDR3 is 14 residues. The CDR3 DNA sequence: TGTGCCAGCAGTGAAAACTATATCACAGATACGCAGTATTTT. As protein: CASSENYITDTQYF.

V is TRBV7-2 and J is TRBJ2-7, with 8 bases aligning to TRBD2. The germline V gene has CDR1 SGHTA and CDR2 FQGNSA. This CDR3 region has 15 residues. V dropped 3 bases and J dropped 4; count of bases not matched to a gene: 8. The CDR3 DNA is TGTGCCAGCAGCTTGACCTCTAGCGGGTCGTACGAGCAGTACTTC. Translating it yields CASSLTSSGSYEQYF.

The chain's CDR3 is CASSRDRLYEQYF. The CDR3 DNA is TGTGCCAGCAGTCGGGACAGGTTGTACGAGCAGTACTTC. V and J are TRBV6-1 and TRBJ2-7, with 8 bases lining up with TRBD1. The CDR3 covers 13 residues. The germline V gene has CDR1 MNHNS and CDR2 SASEGT. After removal of 5 bases from V and 4 bases from J, the junction contained 4 bases not matched to a gene.

The chain joins TRBV19 to TRBJ2-3; D possibly corresponds to TRBD1 (5 bases). Per germline, CDR1 LNHDA and CDR2 SQIVND (reference sequence). Trimming pared 5 bases from V and 7 bases from J, leaving 10 bases between. The CDR3 sequence is 12 residues long. CDR3 sequence reads: CASSARGNTQYF. As DNA, the CDR3 is TGTGCCAGTAGTGCTAGGGGTAATACGCAGTATTTT.

The chain couples TRBV9 to TRBJ1-1; 8 positions match TRBD1. There are 16 residues in the CDR3. Germline lookup yields CDR1 SGDLS and CDR2 YYNGEE. Losses at the gene ends were 4 bases for V and 7 bases for J; bases not matched to a gene: 15. CDR3 protein: CASSPSTGGGTGEAFF. The CDR3 region has the DNA TGTGCCAGCAGCCCATCAACCGGTGGGGGGACAGGTGAAGCTTTCTTT.

This clone was recorded once. This rearrangement joins TRBV7-9 to TRBJ2-1, with D possibly being TRBD2 (6 bases). V was pared by 5 bases and J by 4 bases, with 18 bases between. The CDR3 is made up of 16 amino acids. Germline CDR1 and CDR2: SEHNR and FQNEAQ (reference sequence). CDR3 sequence reads: CASSHWGERRYNEQFF. CDR3 coding DNA: TGTGCCAGCAGCCACTGGGGGGAGCGGCGATACAATGAGCAGTTCTTC.

The chain joins TRBV28 to TRBJ1-2; weak D call: TRBD1 (5 bases). Trimming cost V 2 bases and J 9 bases, with 13 bases left between them. This CDR3 is 13 amino acids long. Germline CDR1 reads MDHEN; CDR2 reads SYDVKM. The CDR3 DNA follows: TGTGCCAGCAGTTTACAGACAGACATCCGCTACACCTTC. It is translated as CASSLQTDIRYTF.

The gene calls are TRBV19 and TRBJ2-7, with D maybe TRBD2 (5 bases). The germline CDR1 and CDR2 sequences are LNHDA and SQIVND (reference sequence). CDR3 length: 13 amino acids. V lost 11 bases and J lost 0, with 14 bases in between. In nucleotides, the CDR3 is TGTGCCTCCGAGGGTCGATCCTCCTACGAGCAGTACTTC. Its translation: CASEGRSSYEQYF.

The sample holds one count of this clone. The chain joins TRBV6-4 to TRBJ2-3, with TRBD2 matching 8 bases. In germline, CDR1 is MRHNA, CDR2 SNTAGT. Germline trimming cut 6 bases from V and 3 bases from J; bases unmatched to any gene: 11. The CDR3 is 16 residues long. CDR3 amino acids: CASSPSGTRHTDTQYF. The CDR3 coding sequence is TGTGCCAGCAGCCCCTCCGGGACTAGACATACAGATACGCAGTATTTT.

The chain is built from TRBV30 and TRBJ2-1, with 12 bases identical to TRBD2. Trimming at V came to 2 bases and at J to 9 bases, leaving 11 bases not matched to a gene. Germline CDR1 reads GTSNPN; CDR2 reads SVGIG (reference sequence). The CDR3 runs to 16 residues. The CDR3 nucleotides read TGTGCCTGGAGTTTAGAGGGACTAGCGGGTTTGGGTGAGCAGTTCTTC. Protein: CAWSLEGLAGLGEQFF.

The gene calls are TRBV6-5 and TRBJ1-2; 7 bases are shared with TRBD1. The CDR3 consists of 13 residues. After removal of 5 bases from V and 7 bases from J, the junction contained 7 bases not matched to a gene. The germline gives CDR1 MNHEY, CDR2 SVGAGI. The CDR3 DNA reads TGTGCCAGCAGTGAACAGGGGCGAGTTGGCTACACCTTC. It translates to CASSEQGRVGYTF.

The rearrangement joins TRBV28 to TRBJ2-2; 7 bases line up with TRBD1. CDR1 and CDR2 from the germline V gene are MDHEN and SYDVKM. The CDR3 sequence is 14 residues long. Trimming at V came to 7 bases and at J to 5 bases, leaving 7 bases not matched to a gene. CDR3 coding DNA: TGTGCCAGCATAGGGGGCGGACGTACCGGGGAGCTGTTTTTT. This translates into CASIGGGRTGELFF. Looking up the rest from reference TRBV28 and TRBJ2-2 gives the full variable domain: DVKVTQSSRYLVKRTGEKVFLECVQDMDHENMFWYRQDPGLGLRLIYFSYDVKMKEKGDIPEGYSVSREKKERFSLILESASTNQTSMYLCASIGGGRTGELFFGEGSRLTVL.

The rearrangement links TRBV4-1 to TRBJ2-7; TRBD1 is a possible D gene (6 bases). Trimming took off 1 base at V and 3 bases at J, with 22 bases between the two ends. Germline V gene sequence: CDR1 MGHRA, CDR2 YSYEKL. The CDR3 is 18 residues long. CDR3 nucleotides: TGCGCCAGCAGCCAAGCCCTCTCGCCCCACAGGGTCCTCTACGAGCAGTACTTC. The encoded protein is CASSQALSPHRVLYEQYF.

The chain links TRBV6-1 to TRBJ2-1, with 13 bases fitting TRBD2. The CDR3 extends over 15 amino acids. Per germline, CDR1 MNHNS and CDR2 SASEGT. J was trimmed by 15 bases and V by 2 bases; bases with no gene match: 10. CDR3 nucleotide sequence: TGTGCCAGCAGTGAATTACTAGCGGGGGGGGGAAGTGGGTTCTTC. Protein: CASSELLAGGGSGFF.

The chain combines TRBV6-5 with TRBJ1-2, with a possible D match to TRBD1 (6 bases). The V end lost 0 bases, the J end lost 4 bases, and 12 bases lay between the germline ends. The germline gives CDR1 MNHEY, CDR2 SVGAGI. The CDR3 consists of 15 residues. The CDR3 DNA follows: TGTGCCAGCAGTTACTCCGGGGGGCAAGGCTATGGCTACACCTTC. Its translation: CASSYSGGQGYGYTF.